The 27 T cell receptor beta chains below were found in one sample sequenced in a study of blood T cell repertoires in COVID-19. TCRdb's copy holds only in-frame clones and misses some; the assay was immunoSEQ multiplex PCR. The sample has around 250,000 clones; 75% to 90% are singletons. Sequencing was carried out using peripheral blood. Receptors originate from a human donor in a cohort sampled during active COVID-19.

J is TRBJ2-1 and V is TRBV24-1, with D possibly being TRBD1 (6 bases). V lost 9 bases and J 0 bases, leaving 17 bases between the germline ends. CDR3 length: 16 amino acids. The germline V gene encodes CDR1 KGHDR and CDR2 SFDVKD. Here the CDR3 DNA reads TGTGCCACCGCCCTAGATAGACAGGACTCCTACAATGAGCAGTTCTTC. Translation gives CATALDRQDSYNEQFF.

This chain uses TRBV24-1 with TRBJ2-1; 8 bases map to TRBD1. There are 18 residues in the CDR3. V dropped 7 bases and J dropped 0; count of bases not matched to a gene: 13. Germline V lookup: CDR1 KGHDR, CDR2 SFDVKD. The CDR3 DNA reads TGTGCCACCAGCAGTAGTACAGGGGGTAGAAGCTCCTACAATGAGCAGTTCTTC. Translated, it gives CATSSSTGGRSSYNEQFF.

This clone was seen a single time. This chain joins TRBV1 and TRBJ2-1; the tabulated D call, TRBD2, remains unverified against the DNA. TRBV1 is shown as a pseudogene. This CDR3 comprises 19 residues. CDR3 sequence (DNA): TGCACCAGCAGCCAAGGCCCCCTTCGACTAGCGGGGGGTAGGGATGAGCAGTTCTTC. The encoded protein is CTSSQGPLRLAGGRDEQFF.

The sample holds a few counts of this clone. V is TRBV5-4 and J is TRBJ2-5; 8 bases agree with TRBD2. Germline V gives CDR1 SGHNT, CDR2 YYREEE (reference sequence). This CDR3 comprises 15 residues. V lost 2 bases to trimming and J lost 4 bases; unmatched junction nucleotides: 7. For the CDR3, the DNA is TGTGCCAGCAGCTTCGGGGGGGCGGGGTCAGAGACCCAGTACTTC. As protein: CASSFGGAGSETQYF.

This clone has a single count. V gene TRBV29-1 combines with J gene TRBJ2-7; 8 nucleotides align to TRBD1. In germline, CDR1 is SQVTM, CDR2 ANQGSEA. V was pared by 6 bases and J by 2 bases, with 6 bases of the junction left unmatched. The CDR3 extends over 13 amino acids. The CDR3 DNA sequence: TGCAGCGTGGTGAAGGGACAGGCCTACGAGCAGTACTTC. Amino acids: CSVVKGQAYEQYF.

CDR3 in amino acids: CASSWAGGYEQYF. CDR3 DNA: TGTGCCAGCAGTTGGGCAGGGGGCTACGAGCAGTACTTC. The chain uses TRBV28 and TRBJ2-7; 7 nucleotides agree with TRBD1. This CDR3 has 13 residues. Germline values: CDR1 MDHEN, CDR2 SYDVKM. V trimming: 4 bases; J trimming: 3 bases; junction bases outside the gene matches: 3.

J is TRBJ1-3 and V is TRBV7-9; 7 bases map to TRBD1. The J segment lost 4 bases and the V segment lost 4 bases, leaving 4 bases of the junction unmatched. This CDR3 region has 14 residues. CDR1 is SEHNR, CDR2 FQNEAQ, per germline (reference sequence). The CDR3 loop is CASSSTGVGNTIYF. As DNA, the CDR3 is TGTGCCAGCAGCTCTACAGGGGTCGGAAACACCATATATTTT.

V and J are TRBV4-2 and TRBJ2-2; 11 positions agree with TRBD2. J was trimmed by 4 bases and V by 3 bases; bases with no gene match: 10. Germline V gene lookup returns CDR1 LGHNA and CDR2 YNFKEQ. This CDR3 is 18 amino acids long. The CDR3 protein is CASSQDFSGGAVTGELFF. In nucleotides, the CDR3 is TGTGCCAGCAGCCAGGACTTTAGCGGGGGGGCGGTCACCGGGGAGCTGTTTTTT.

The chain carries TRBV18 and TRBJ2-2, with D possibly being TRBD1 (5 bases). Germline loops: CDR1 KGHSH, CDR2 LQKENI. The CDR3 spans 14 residues. Trimming stripped 3 bases from V and 6 bases from J, with 11 bases between. The CDR3 is CASSPVQGSGELFF. CDR3 DNA: TGTGCCAGCTCACCTGTCCAGGGATCCGGGGAGCTGTTTTTT.

The chain couples TRBV19 to TRBJ2-5; 11 bases fit TRBD2. V lost 5 bases and J lost 5; bases outside the gene matches: 10. Looked up from germline, CDR1 is LNHDA and CDR2 is SQIVND (reference sequence). The CDR3 is made up of 16 amino acids. In DNA form, the CDR3 reads TGTGCCAGTAGTCCACGTAGCGGGAGGGCGGGGGAGACCCAGTACTTC. The encoded protein is CASSPRSGRAGETQYF.

The rearrangement links TRBV6-2 or TRBV6-3 to TRBJ2-7; a possible D gene is TRBD2 (5 bases). The V end lost 3 bases, the J end lost 4 bases, and 13 bases lay between the germline ends. The CDR3 sequence is 14 residues long. Looked up from germline, CDR1 is MNHEY and CDR2 is SVGEGT. CDR3 coding DNA: TGTGCCAGCAGTTATGGAGGTGCCGTTTACGAGCAGTACTTC. It translates to CASSYGGAVYEQYF.

This clone was counted only a few times. The J gene is TRBJ2-7, the V gene TRBV10-1; TRBD2 matches at 11 bases. Unmatched junction bases numbered 14, after V lost 11 bases and J lost 2 bases. This CDR3 spans 16 amino acids. Per germline, CDR1 WNHNN and CDR2 SYGVQD (reference sequence). CDR3 nucleotides: TGCGCCGTGGAAAGGCTAGCGGGAGGTCTAGCCTACGAGCAGTACTTC. It codes for CAVERLAGGLAYEQYF.

The J gene is TRBJ1-1, the V gene TRBV29-1; 7 bases are a match to TRBD1. V trimming: 5 bases; J trimming: 0 bases; junction bases outside the gene matches: 9. Per the germline V gene, CDR1 is SQVTM and CDR2 is ANQGSEA. The CDR3 runs to 15 residues. CDR3 bases: TGCAGCGTTCGGGACAGTTTTTTCATGAACACTGAAGCTTTCTTT. Residues: CSVRDSFFMNTEAFF.

The rearrangement joins TRBV5-1 to TRBJ2-7, with TRBD1 identical over 7 bases. V trimming: 1 base; J trimming: 2 bases; junction bases outside the gene matches: 6. CDR1 SGHRS and CDR2 YFSETQ come from the germline V gene. The CDR3 has 15 amino acids. For the CDR3, the DNA is TGCGCCAGCAGCTTGAATCCCGGGACAGCCTACGAGCAGTACTTC. It encodes CASSLNPGTAYEQYF.

This clone was found a few times. The chain is built from TRBV19 and TRBJ2-3, with unresolved D. The V end was cut by 10 bases, the J end by 6 bases, with 17 bases between. CDR3 length: 13 residues. Germline V gene data show CDR1 as LNHDA and CDR2 as SQIVND (reference sequence). The CDR3 coding sequence is TGTGCCAACTTTCCCCCCCTTGAGGATACGCAGTATTTT. Its translation: CANFPPLEDTQYF.

The chain combines TRBV7-2 with TRBJ2-2, with D perhaps matching TRBD2 (6 bases). The CDR3 runs to 14 residues. V lost 5 bases, J lost 1 base, and 8 bases lay in between. From germline, CDR1 is SGHTA and CDR2 FQGNSA. The CDR3 nucleotides are TGTGCCAGCAGCCCGGGGGTGAACACCGGGGAGCTGTTTTTT. It specifies CASSPGVNTGELFF. The full variable domain, rest sourced from reference TRBV7-2 and TRBJ2-2, is GAGVSQSPSNKVTEKGKDVELRCDPISGHTALYWYRQSLGQGLEFLIYFQGNSAPDKSGLPSDRFSAERTGGSVSTLTIQRTQQEDSAVYLCASSPGVNTGELFFGEGSRLTVL.

This clone was found a few times. This rearrangement joins TRBV19 to TRBJ1-2; 8 nucleotides line up with TRBD1. This CDR3 comprises 15 residues. V shed 4 bases, J shed 4 bases, and the junction held 8 bases outside the gene matches. Germline V CDR1 and CDR2: LNHDA, SQIVND (reference sequence). The CDR3 loop reads CASSTQTGVAYGYTF. DNA of the CDR3: TGTGCCAGTAGTACCCAGACAGGGGTGGCCTATGGCTACACCTTC.

The CDR3 here is CASSFTGVGSPLHF. CDR3 in DNA: TGCGCCAGCAGCTTTACAGGGGTAGGGTCACCCCTCCACTTT. This chain joins TRBV5-1 and TRBJ1-6, with 7 bases matching TRBD1. Trimming removed 2 bases from V and 10 bases from J; junction bases left unmatched: 6. The CDR3 is 14 residues long. Germline V gives CDR1 SGHRS, CDR2 YFSETQ.

This clone was counted between two and nine times. This chain uses TRBV4-2 with TRBJ2-3, with D possibly TRBD1 on 6 matching bases. The CDR3 runs 16 residues. The V and J ends lost 1 base and 4 bases respectively, with 15 bases between them. Germline assignment: CDR1 LGHNA and CDR2 YNFKEQ. This CDR3 is CASSQADASGADTQYF. In DNA form, the CDR3 reads TGTGCCAGCAGCCAAGCGGACGCCTCAGGGGCAGATACGCAGTATTTT.

The chain has TRBV7-6 and TRBJ2-4; D might be TRBD2 (6 bases). CDR1 SGHVS and CDR2 FNYEAQ come from the germline V gene. The CDR3 totals 15 residues. V shed 5 bases and J shed 0 bases, with 11 bases lying between them. The CDR3 DNA follows: TGTGCCAGCAGCGAGACAGCGGGAGCCAAAAACATTCAGTACTTC. Its protein product is CASSETAGAKNIQYF.

This clone occurred once. V and J are TRBV10-2 and TRBJ2-5, with 8 bases aligning to TRBD1. V was pared by 6 bases and J by 4 bases, with 1 base of the junction left unmatched. CDR3 length: 12 residues. Per the germline V gene, CDR1 is WSHSY and CDR2 is SAAADI. The CDR3 region has the DNA TGCGCCAGCAGGACAGGGGTAGAGACCCAGTACTTC. This codes for CASRTGVETQYF.

The rearrangement uses TRBV21-1 and TRBJ2-7; the DNA was not compared with TRBD2, the D call given in the table. TRBV21-1 is a listed pseudogene. This CDR3 region has 14 residues. The CDR3 protein is CASSIPGTPLRQYF. The CDR3 nucleotides read TGTGCCAGCAGCATCCCCGGGACTCCCCTTAGACAGTACTTC.

The genes are TRBV5-1 and TRBJ2-7; 7 nucleotides agree with TRBD2. The CDR3 totals 15 residues. V dropped 0 bases and J dropped 2; count of bases not matched to a gene: 5. Germline V gene data show CDR1 as SGHRS and CDR2 as YFSETQ. CDR3 residues: CASSLGASGPYEQYF. The CDR3 coding sequence is TGCGCCAGCAGCTTGGGGGCTAGCGGTCCCTACGAGCAGTACTTC.

This chain uses TRBV5-4 with TRBJ2-5, with D possibly TRBD1 on 6 matching bases. Trimming stripped 5 bases from V and 3 bases from J, with 14 bases between. The CDR3 is 14 amino acids. Germline lookup yields CDR1 SGHNT and CDR2 YYREEE (reference sequence). CDR3: CASRDQGRKETQYF. The CDR3 nucleotides are TGTGCCAGCAGAGATCAGGGGCGTAAAGAGACCCAGTACTTC. The whole variable domain, filled in from reference TRBV5-4 and TRBJ2-5, reads ETGVTQSPTHLIKTRGQQVTLRCSSQSGHNTVSWYQQALGQGPQFIFQYYREEENGRGNFPPRFSGLQFPNYSSELNVNALELDDSALYLCASRDQGRKETQYFGPGTRLLVL.

The chain recombines TRBV7-2 with TRBJ1-4; tentative D call: TRBD1 (5 bases). This CDR3 has 12 amino acids. Germline-derived CDR1 and CDR2 are SGHTA and FQGNSA. Trimming left V 4 bases short and J 8 bases short, with 8 bases between. The CDR3 bases are TGTGCCAGCAGCTCAGGGCGGGAAAAACTGTTTTTT. Its protein is CASSSGREKLFF.

The CDR3 loop reads CASSRQGAGAFF. The CDR3 DNA follows: TGTGCCAGCAGCCGACAGGGGGCTGGGGCTTTCTTT. The V call is TRBV6-5, the J call TRBJ1-1, with 10 bases aligning to TRBD1. Losses at the gene ends were 6 bases for V and 11 bases for J; bases not matched to a gene: 6. CDR1 and CDR2 (germline): MNHEY, SVGAGI. CDR3 size: 12 residues.

The chain links TRBV10-2 to TRBJ2-1, with 7 positions matching TRBD2. CDR1 and CDR2 from the germline V gene are WSHSY and SAAADI. With 7 bases clipped from V and 7 bases from J, the junction kept 13 bases outside the gene matches. CDR3 length: 15 residues. In DNA form, the CDR3 reads TGCGCCAGCATCGTCAGGCTAGCGGAGGGGAATGAGCAGTTCTTC. It is translated as CASIVRLAEGNEQFF.